This T cell receptor beta chain is from a study of blood T cells in healthy people across ages. In germline, CDR1 is DFQATT, CDR2 SNEGSKA (reference sequence). V was cut by 6 bases and J by 1 base, with 12 bases left in between. The CDR3 has 13 amino acids. Per individual sample, total RNA of at least 5 micrograms was extracted. Primers used in a second PCR of roughly 6 to 11 cycles were a sample-barcoded 5' primer and a J-beta primer mix. TCRdb itself ran the 5' RACE reads through MiXCR, one entry per CDR3 protein. The table records roughly 790,000 distinct CDR3 sequences, roughly two fifths of them present only once. This clonotype came up a few times.

This receptor was identified in an older woman in good health. The rearrangement links TRBV20-1 to TRBJ2-5, with TRBD1 as a possible D gene (7 bases). The sequenced sample consisted of blood. The CDR3 region is CSAARGAQETQYF. Written as DNA, the CDR3 is TGCAGTGCGGCCAGGGGGGCCCAAGAGACCCAGTACTTC.